This TCR beta chain emerged from a study of cytomegalovirus exposure and HLA in healthy donors. Turning to the study itself: HLA-typed donors were the source of about 81 million unique TCRs held in an early data release.

Germline assignment: CDR1 SGHRS and CDR2 YFSETQ. The CDR3 runs 19 residues. V was pared by 1 base and J by 7 bases, with 27 bases between. PCR employed 60 Vbeta and 13 Jbeta primers. Here immunoSEQ multiplex PCR was the method, and the copy in TCRdb shows in-frame clones only, minus some. The data contain more than 95,000 clones, over 80% of them singletons. Study outcomes and limitations: Sequencing likely produced, as an artifact, a cluster of highly shared sequence variants. Several of the most significant clusters were apparently associated with common viral pathogens in a later analysis.

This clone was observed once. Its cognate antigen is unknown. The material sequenced was PBMCs. This TCR was sampled from a man aged 18 to 35 in good health and CMV-seropositive. The gene calls are TRBV5-1 and TRBJ2-1; the D gene is possibly TRBD2 (6 bases). Here the CDR3 DNA reads TGCGCCAGCAGCTTGTTAAGTTTGATAGGGGCTGGGGGAGGAAATGAGCAGTTCTTC. Protein: CASSLLSLIGAGGGNEQFF. Filled out from reference TRBV5-1 and TRBJ2-1, the complete variable domain reads KAGVTQTPRYLIKTRGQQVTLSCSPISGHRSVSWYQQTPGQGLQFLFEYFSETQRNKGNFPGRFSGRQFSNSRSEMNVSTLELGDSALYLCASSLLSLIGAGGGNEQFFGPGTRLTVL.